The text below deals with one T cell receptor beta chain. Its antigen is unidentified. The data originate from a study of T-cell memory formation after mild COVID-19. Study information: There were largely donor-specific TCR clusters. The study's findings and limits: A second wave expanding day 15 to 37 was CD4+-biased; contracting clones were balanced.

This CDR3 contains 16 residues. Germline CDR1 SQVTM, CDR2 ANQGSEA. V was trimmed by 7 bases and J by 7 bases, leaving 26 bases between them. TCRdb itself ran the 5' RACE reads through MiXCR, one entry per CDR3 protein. The sample has approximately 490,000 distinct CDR3 sequences, around 21% seen once. This receptor was obtained from an adult woman who had mild COVID-19 (a few samples of this study predate the infection). Cell type and time point are not known. The chain recombines TRBV29-1 with TRBJ1-5, with a possible D match to TRBD1 (6 bases). Sequencing was carried out using PBMCs or a T cell subset sorted from them (not recorded which). The CDR3, as DNA: TGCAGCGCTATCCAAGCTTGCCTTGACAGGATCCAGCCCCAGCATTTT. It is translated as CSAIQACLDRIQPQHF.